This entry features one TCR beta chain sequence. It lacks a known antigen. Base qualities were left out, and no much larger clone turns up one base away. This record belongs to a study of shared clonotypes between healthy human individuals (dated by TCRdb to 2018 to 2021). Context from the whole study: The cohort included a few men and two women between 18 and 49 years of age. To estimate repertoire size and how much clonotype sharing occurs between individuals, the study deeply sequenced the blood TCR repertoires of 4 to 6 healthy adults. Each donor's leukapheresis produced roughly between roughly 0.85 and 10 billion PBMCs. For each donor, CD4 naive and CD4 memory were each run on three plates, CD8 naive on two plates, and CD8 memory on one plate. To increase sequencing depth and limit assay-specific biases, TCR repertoire library preparation and sequencing were carried out by different laboratories using diverse techniques.

Using the deep immunoSEQ assay, multiplex PCR amplified TCR CDR3 regions from genomic DNA. Extracted genomic DNA from each cell subset was distributed evenly across all wells of several immunoSEQ 96-well plates, and each plate was treated as a replicate. For sorted subsets, each replicate PCR was loaded with 200 ng genomic DNA, equivalent to about 30,000 T cell genomes. Purified libraries were measured with a Qubit 3.0 fluorometer, size-checked on a Bioanalyzer 2100, and measured again with the KAPA Library Quantification kit. Each immunoSEQ 96-well plate was sequenced on its own single-read 150-cycle Illumina NextSeq 550 flow cell. In the original analysis: Because the immunoSEQ output included only junctional sequences and no quality scores, the filtering could not be the same as the filtering used for full-length reads. Sequences were annotated with PyIR, a Python wrapper for IgBLAST v1.9, and V/J genes and CDR3 were assigned using IMGT germline references. Reads were filtered out if the reads had weak V/J assignments (E-value above 1e-6), no CDR3, stop codons, out-of-frame junctions, or ambiguous translated residues. V3J clonotypes were defined as sequences sharing the same inferred V gene, J gene, and CDR3 amino acid sequence. The percentage overlap between two repertoires was calculated by dividing the number of shared unique clonotypes by the size of the smaller repertoire. Repertoire richness was assessed with RTK rarefaction, the Chao1 estimator, and Recon v2.1 estimates of unobserved clonotypes. Generation probabilities were computed with OLGA for all TCRbeta clonotypes obtained by the gDNA method from four donors. This is the immuneACCESS table as TCRdb keeps it, with only in-frame sequences that have V and J called. A part of the clones is gone; compared with another copy, unresolved V genes explain less than half, and the rest is unexplained. V, J and clone size were drawn from that table, and D and trimming were deduced from the DNA. Here the sample has about 110,000 clones; roughly 70% occur a single time. Approximately 25% of the sample belongs to the ten largest clones.

CDR1 SGHRS and CDR2 YFSETQ are derived from the germline V gene. The CDR3 covers 14 residues, taking in both the cysteine and the phenylalanine. Left in the record is the CDR3 DNA by itself, 42 bases read in frame from the first base. V lost 0 bases and J lost 6 bases; the stretch between them is 12 bases long. Donors were healthy HIV-negative adults with no recently reported acute infections or vaccinations. Every donor was a Caucasian adult living in Nashville, Tennessee, USA. CD8 memory samples consisted of magnetically selected CD45RO+ cells combined with CCR7-negative CD45RA+ effector memory (TemRA) cells. Blood was obtained by leukapheresis, after which PBMCs were separated by Ficoll-Histopaque density gradient centrifugation and cryopreserved in liquid nitrogen vapor phase. Purity and quantity of every magnetically sorted T cell population were checked by analytical flow cytometry. Each sorted fraction had its genomic DNA isolated and then quantified by UV absorbance on a Nanodrop 2000c.

What the work shows at the level of the full study, not this receptor alone: The genetic and exposure-history diversity represented was limited by the small number of donors. Pairwise subsampling indicated that sequencing depth was expected to affect the degree of clonotype sharing among donors. Higher generation probabilities were observed for clonotypes shared by all four sorted-subset donors than for non-shared clonotypes. Even with the large sequencing depth, rarefaction of the sorted-subset datasets indicated that sequencing was incomplete. Estimated clonotype richness was generally larger for naive than for memory subsets. When a handful of donors were compared, the shared fraction of clonotypes was about 5.4% for naive CD4, more than 3% for naive CD8, 2.3% for memory CD4, and less than 0.5% for memory CD8. Sampling was limited to blood, and TCR repertoires in tissue likely differ from TCR repertoires in blood.

The material sequenced was memory CD8+ T cells sorted from blood. The cell subset or site label, as the study defines it: CD45RO+ cells pooled with CCR7-negative TemRA cells. The source is a woman in her 30s in good health. In this chain, TRBV5-1 is recombined with TRBJ1-1; the best D guess is TRBD1, with 5 bases matching. The DNA reads as follows: TGCGCCAGCAGCTTGGTTGCCAGGGAACCTGAAGCTTTCTTT. This encodes CASSLVAREPEAFF. Reference TRBV5-1 and TRBJ1-1 genes cover what lies past the CDR3, so the full variable domain is KAGVTQTPRYLIKTRGQQVTLSCSPISGHRSVSWYQQTPGQGLQFLFEYFSETQRNKGNFPGRFSGRQFSNSRSEMNVSTLELGDSALYLCASSLVAREPEAFFGQGTRLTVV.